These T cell receptor beta chains were read from a single sample in a study of blood T cell repertoires in COVID-19. Libraries were prepared by immunoSEQ multiplex PCR; TCRdb keeps only in-frame clonotypes and omits some of them. The sample includes under 300,000 clones, around 84% of them seen just once. Sequenced input: PBMCs or T cells enriched from blood (not recorded which). These receptors were obtained from a woman between 50 and 59 years old who had been exposed to COVID-19. The CDR3 runs from the conserved cysteine through the conserved F or W. The D gene is left open where the match is weak. For some rows the clone size is stated as once, few or many, or as a class when expanded; others skip it.

v_gene	d_gene	abundance	j_gene	CDR3nt	CDR3aa
TRBV7-8	TRBD1	few	TRBJ1-1	TGTGCCAGCAGCGAGACAGGGGCCAACACTGAAGCTTTCTTT	CASSETGANTEAFF
TRBV18	NA	NA	TRBJ1-2	TGTGCCAGCTTCGACAGTAACTATGGCTACACCTTC	CASFDSNYGYTF
TRBV6-5	TRBD1	NA	TRBJ1-2	TGTGCCAGCGAAGACGACAGGGGTGTGTATGGCTACACCTTC	CASEDDRGVYGYTF
TRBV28	NA	few	TRBJ1-2	TGTGCCAGCAGTTTAGGTCAGGCATATGGCTACACCTTC	CASSLGQAYGYTF
TRBV30	NA	NA	TRBJ1-6	TGTGCCTCGCGGGCATCCTATAATTCACCCCTCCACTTT	CASRASYNSPLHF
TRBV5-6	TRBD1	NA	TRBJ1-1	TGTGCCAGCAGCGTGACAGGGGGGAACACTGAAGCTTTCTTT	CASSVTGGNTEAFF
TRBV12-3/TRBV12-4	NA	NA	TRBJ1-2	TGTGCCAGCAGTTTCAGGGTGGGTGGCTACACCTTC	CASSFRVGGYTF
TRBV19	NA	NA	TRBJ1-1	TGTGCCAGTAGTATAGACTCGGGTGGGAACACTGAAGCTTTCTTT	CASSIDSGGNTEAFF
TRBV2	TRBD1	NA	TRBJ1-2	TGTGCCAGCAGTGAAAGGCGGGGACAGGGATATGGCTACACCTTC	CASSERRGQGYGYTF
TRBV7-3	TRBD2	NA	TRBJ2-1	TGTGCCAGCAGCAGGGGCGGGGGATCGTACAATGAGCAGTTCTTC	CASSRGGGSYNEQFF
TRBV19	TRBD1	NA	TRBJ2-7	TGTGCCAGTAGTGTTCCCGGGACAGCCCCCTACGAGCAGTACTTC	CASSVPGTAPYEQYF
TRBV7-2	NA	NA	TRBJ1-1	TGTGCCAGCAGTAGGGGGGGCGAGAACACTGAAGCTTTCTTT	CASSRGGENTEAFF
TRBV7-2	TRBD2	NA	TRBJ2-7	TGTGCCAGCAGCTTAATAACTAGCGGCTCCTACGAGCAGTACTTC	CASSLITSGSYEQYF
TRBV5-5	NA	NA	TRBJ2-3	TGTGCCAGCAGCTTTACGGGACTGGCCTCACTAGCTAGCACAGATACGCAGTATTTT	CASSFTGLASLASTDTQYF
TRBV18	NA	few	TRBJ2-7	TGTGCCAGCTCGACCCAGGGGGAGCAGTACTTC	CASSTQGEQYF
TRBV2	NA	NA	TRBJ1-5	TGTGCCAGCAGTGAACAGGGGTTAGGCAATCAGCCCCAGCATTTT	CASSEQGLGNQPQHF
TRBV2	NA	NA	TRBJ2-7	TGTGCCAGCAGTTTGCGCGGGACGACTTACGACGAGCAGTACTTC	CASSLRGTTYDEQYF
TRBV24-1	NA	NA	TRBJ2-3	TGTGCCACCAGTGATCTACCCGGGGATACGCAGTATTTT	CATSDLPGDTQYF
TRBV27	NA	NA	TRBJ1-1	TGTGCCAGCAGTTCACAGGATCACACTGAAGCTTTCTTT	CASSSQDHTEAFF
TRBV6-5	NA	NA	TRBJ2-4	TGTGCCAGCAGTCCAGGGGCCCGGGCGGGAAACATTCAGTACTTC	CASSPGARAGNIQYF
TRBV6-5	NA	NA	TRBJ2-6	TGTGCCAGCAGTTACACACCTGGCTCTGGGGCCAACGTCCTGACTTTC	CASSYTPGSGANVLTF
TRBV5-4	NA	few	TRBJ2-1	TGTGCCAGCAGCCAGGGGGGGACTAGAGGGCAGTTCTTC	CASSQGGTRGQFF
TRBV5-4	TRBD2	NA	TRBJ2-2	TGTGCCAGCAGCCCGACTAGCGGGGGGACACGCGGGGAGCTGTTTTTT	CASSPTSGGTRGELFF
TRBV25-1	NA	NA	TRBJ1-4	TGTGCCAGCAGTGAAATAGGGGCAGGGAATGAAAAACTGTTTTTT	CASSEIGAGNEKLFF
TRBV28	NA	NA	TRBJ1-5	TGTGCCAGCACCCTAGGCGGGGGTAACCAGCCCCAGCATTTT	CASTLGGGNQPQHF
TRBV2	TRBD2	NA	TRBJ2-5	TGTGCCAGCATTCCTGCCCCGCTAGCGGGGGGTAGGGAGACCCAGTACTTC	CASIPAPLAGGRETQYF
TRBV7-6	NA	NA	TRBJ1-1	TGTGCCAGCAGCTTAAGGCCGGGACAATGGGACACTGAAGCTTTCTTT	CASSLRPGQWDTEAFF
TRBV7-2	NA	many	TRBJ1-2	TGTGCCAGCAGCTTGGGCGGGGCCGGTAACTATGGCTACACCTTC	CASSLGGAGNYGYTF
TRBV29-1	TRBD1	medium-sized	TRBJ1-2	TGCAGCGCGACAGGGGGCAACTATGGCTACACCTTC	CSATGGNYGYTF
TRBV12-3/TRBV12-4	NA	NA	TRBJ1-2	TGTGCCAGCAGTATTCCGGGAGCGGTAGGCTACACCTTC	CASSIPGAVGYTF
TRBV14	TRBD1	once	TRBJ1-1	TGTGCCAGCAGCCAAATAAGGACAGGAGCTGGAGCTTTCTTT	CASSQIRTGAGAFF
TRBV21-1	NA	NA	TRBJ1-6	TGTGCCAGCACTTTAAGGGGCGGTAATTCACCCCTCCACTTT	CASTLRGGNSPLHF
TRBV19	NA	NA	TRBJ1-2	TGTGCCAGTAGTATAGCGGCAGGCTTAAATGGCTACACCTTC	CASSIAAGLNGYTF
TRBV10-3	TRBD2	NA	TRBJ2-1	TGTGCCATCAGTGAATTTAGCGGGGTCCGGGACAATGAGCAGTTCTTC	CAISEFSGVRDNEQFF
TRBV24-1	NA	once	TRBJ2-5	TGTGCCACCAGTGATTTCCGAGAAGCCCACCAAGAGACCCAGTACTTC	CATSDFREAHQETQYF
TRBV7-2	TRBD2	NA	TRBJ2-1	TGTGCCAGCAGCTTACTAGCGGGGGGCCTCAATGAGCAGTTCTTC	CASSLLAGGLNEQFF
TRBV29-1	TRBD1	NA	TRBJ2-3	TGCAGCGTAGGACAGGTCACAGATACGCAGTATTTT	CSVGQVTDTQYF
TRBV10-2	NA	NA	TRBJ1-3	TGCGCCAGCAGTCCCTTTGGGCTCTCTGGAAACACCATATATTTT	CASSPFGLSGNTIYF
TRBV29-1	TRBD1	NA	TRBJ1-2	TGCAGCGTTGACGCTGCCGGACAGGGACTCTATGGCTACACCTTC	CSVDAAGQGLYGYTF
TRBV5-4	TRBD1	NA	TRBJ1-2	TGTGCCAGCAGCTCCCAGACAGGGGGCTTGGATGGCTACACCTTC	CASSSQTGGLDGYTF
TRBV5-1	TRBD1	NA	TRBJ1-2	TGCGCCAGCAGCGCGTCACAGGGGGCCTATGGCTACACCTTC	CASSASQGAYGYTF
TRBV12-3/TRBV12-4	NA	NA	TRBJ1-1	TGTGCCAGCAGTTTAGGGAGCGGGGTCCAAGCTTTCTTT	CASSLGSGVQAFF
TRBV19	TRBD1	NA	TRBJ1-6	TGTGCCAGTAGCGCCGGACAGGGGGTAAATTCACCCCTCCACTTT	CASSAGQGVNSPLHF
TRBV7-2	NA	NA	TRBJ2-2	TGTGCCAGCAGCTCCCGAGCCAGGGACACCGGGGAGCTGTTTTTT	CASSSRARDTGELFF
TRBV12-3/TRBV12-4	NA	NA	TRBJ1-4	TGTGCCAGCAGTTTCCTCAATGAAAAACTGTTTTTT	CASSFLNEKLFF
TRBV7-2	NA	NA	TRBJ2-2	TGTGCCAGCAGCTTCTTCGGACAGAACACCGGGGAGCTGTTTTTT	CASSFFGQNTGELFF
TRBV5-6	TRBD1	NA	TRBJ1-2	TGTGCCAGCAGCACCGACAGGGGGATTCATGGCTACACCTTC	CASSTDRGIHGYTF
TRBV29-1	NA	NA	TRBJ2-1	TGCAGCGCCGGAGGGGCCTACAATGAGCAGTTCTTC	CSAGGAYNEQFF
TRBV12-3/TRBV12-4	NA	NA	TRBJ2-1	TGTGCCAGCAGTTTATTGCAGGGCGAGCAGTTCTTC	CASSLLQGEQFF
TRBV7-2	NA	NA	TRBJ2-5	TGTGCCAGCAGCTTCGGTGTCGGGGCGGGGGCCCAAGAGACCCAGTACTTC	CASSFGVGAGAQETQYF
TRBV4-2	NA	NA	TRBJ2-7	TGTGCCAGCAGCCAAGAGGGCTCGGGGGACTACGAGCAGTACTTC	CASSQEGSGDYEQYF
TRBV6-4	TRBD1	NA	TRBJ2-7	TGTGCCAGCAGTGACTCGACGCCCTCTAGACGGACAGGGGTGACCTACGAGCAGTACTTC	CASSDSTPSRRTGVTYEQYF
TRBV12-3/TRBV12-4	NA	NA	TRBJ1-2	TGTGCCAGCAGTTTAAGCGTGGAAGGCTACACCTTC	CASSLSVEGYTF